This entry lists 30 T cell receptor beta chains sequenced from one sample in a study of cytomegalovirus exposure and HLA in healthy donors. PCR used 60 Vbeta primers and 13 Jbeta primers. The repertoire was sequenced with immunoSEQ multiplex PCR; TCRdb's copy has only in-frame clones and lacks some. The sample lists more than 100,000 clones; 50% to 80% were seen once. The sample taken for sequencing was PBMCs. All receptors derive from a woman aged 35 to 49 in good health and CMV-seropositive.

This chain joins TRBV5-1 and TRBJ2-5, with 9 bases aligning to TRBD1. V lost 3 bases, J lost 2 bases, and 11 bases stayed unmatched. This CDR3 region has 17 residues. Germline V lookup: CDR1 SGHRS, CDR2 YFSETQ. The CDR3 spells CASSSLQGAALQETQYF. In nucleotides, the CDR3 is TGCGCCAGCAGCTCCTTACAGGGGGCGGCCCTTCAAGAGACCCAGTACTTC.

V usage is TRBV6-1 and J usage is TRBJ2-4; D remains unclear. This CDR3 region has 13 residues. V was trimmed by 2 bases and J by 8 bases, leaving 10 bases between them. Germline lookup yields CDR1 MNHNS and CDR2 SASEGT. The CDR3 loop reads CASSEQRGDIQYF. The CDR3 DNA sequence: TGTGCCAGCAGTGAACAGAGAGGAGACATTCAGTACTTC.

The chain couples TRBV2 to TRBJ1-4; 9 bases are a match to TRBD1. The germline V gene encodes CDR1 SNHLY and CDR2 FYNNEI. There are 15 residues in the CDR3. The V gene end was trimmed by 5 bases and the J gene end by 7 bases; junction bases not matched to a gene: 8. The CDR3, as DNA: TGTGCCAGCAGTCTCGGGACAGGGTGGAGTGAAAAACTGTTTTTT. The encoded protein is CASSLGTGWSEKLFF.

CDR3 residues: CASSLGGLAGGRGTGELFF. The CDR3 DNA reads TGTGCCAGCAGCTTAGGTGGCCTAGCGGGGGGCCGTGGCACCGGGGAGCTGTTTTTT. The rearrangement joins TRBV7-9 to TRBJ2-2; TRBD2 matches at 11 bases. CDR3 length equals 19 residues. Germline CDR1 is SEHNR and CDR2 is FQNEAQ (reference sequence). V dropped 1 base and J dropped 4; count of bases not matched to a gene: 11. The variable domain in full, completed from reference TRBV7-9 and TRBJ2-2, reads DTGVSQNPRHKITKRGQNVTFRCDPISEHNRLYWYRQTLGQGPEFLTYFQNEAQLEKSRLLSDRFSAERPKGSFSTLEIQRTEQGDSAMYLCASSLGGLAGGRGTGELFFGEGSRLTVL.

J is TRBJ1-3 and V is TRBV28; TRBD1 might be the D (6 bases). Trimming took off 5 bases at V and 4 bases at J, with 18 bases between the two ends. This CDR3 has 16 amino acids. CDR1 is MDHEN and CDR2 is SYDVKM in the germline V gene. The CDR3 DNA reads as TGTGCCAGCAGTCCCTACGGGGGGGCAGGGGGAAACACCATATATTTT. Translating it yields CASSPYGGAGGNTIYF.

The chain is built from TRBV19 and TRBJ1-1, with TRBD1 matching 8 bases. The CDR3 is 13 residues long. Germline V gene data show CDR1 as LNHDA and CDR2 as SQIVND (reference sequence). V gave up 6 bases and J gave up 4 bases; unmatched junction bases: 4. CDR3 DNA: TGTGCCAGTAGCCGGACAGGGACCACTGAAGCTTTCTTT. It specifies CASSRTGTTEAFF.

This chain joins TRBV6-5 and TRBJ1-4; 8 nucleotides match TRBD1. The CDR3 has 15 amino acids. CDR1 and CDR2 (germline): MNHEY, SVGAGI. The trim removed 6 bases at V and 5 bases at J, leaving 8 bases unmatched. CDR3 in amino acids: CASRQGGGRNEKLFF. CDR3 DNA: TGTGCCAGCAGACAGGGGGGCGGTAGGAATGAAAAACTGTTTTTT.

The rearrangement uses TRBV11-3 and TRBJ1-6; 9 bases line up with TRBD1. Germline CDR1 and CDR2: SGHNT and YENEEA. CDR3 size: 15 residues. V trimming: 6 bases; J trimming: 10 bases; junction bases outside the gene matches: 10. The CDR3 coding sequence is TGTGCCAGCAGTGACGCCGGGACAGGGCGGTCACCCCTCCACTTT. It codes for CASSDAGTGRSPLHF.

This clone was picked up a small number of times. The V call is TRBV6-1, the J call TRBJ2-1; 8 nucleotides align to TRBD1. This CDR3 is built from 16 residues. The trim removed 1 base at V and 8 bases at J, leaving 10 bases unmatched. Germline values: CDR1 MNHNS, CDR2 SASEGT. CDR3 bases: TGTGCCAGCAGTGAAGGCCCGGGACAGGACGTTTATGAGCAGTTCTTC. This codes for CASSEGPGQDVYEQFF.

The chain employs TRBV5-6 and TRBJ1-6, with no clear D. The CDR3 totals 15 residues. The V and J ends lost 1 base and 7 bases respectively, with 12 bases between them. Germline V lookup: CDR1 SGHDT, CDR2 YYEEEE. The CDR3 loop is CASSLSDMWNSPLHF. The CDR3 DNA follows: TGTGCCAGCAGCTTGTCCGACATGTGGAATTCACCCCTCCACTTT.

This clone was seen a handful of times. This chain links TRBV7-8 with TRBJ1-1; D call uncertain. V dropped 4 bases and J dropped 1 base, with 16 bases sitting between them. Germline V CDR1 and CDR2: SGHVS, FQNEAQ. The CDR3 is 16 residues long. The DNA for the CDR3 is TGTGCCAGCAGCTCCCTAAGTGGGCGCGAGAACACTGAAGCTTTCTTT. Its translation: CASSSLSGRENTEAFF.

The rearrangement uses TRBV2 and TRBJ1-3; TRBD1 might be the D (6 bases). Trimming removed 4 bases at V and 4 bases at J, with 8 bases between. This CDR3 is 13 amino acids long. Per germline, CDR1 SNHLY and CDR2 FYNNEI. The CDR3 protein is CASSGRGGNTIYF. The CDR3 DNA reads as TGTGCCAGCAGTGGCAGGGGAGGAAACACCATATATTTT.

The J gene is TRBJ2-1, the V gene TRBV4-1; maybe TRBD2 (5 bases). With 10 bases removed from V and 4 bases from J, the gap between germline ends came to 14 bases. The V gene's germline CDR1 is MGHRA and CDR2 YSYEKL. The CDR3 spans 13 residues. CDR3 nucleotides: TGCGCCACGTCCCGAGGGCCGTACAATGAGCAGTTCTTC. This sequence encodes CATSRGPYNEQFF.

The chain employs TRBV19 and TRBJ1-5; D is uncertain. The CDR3 runs 15 residues. The germline V and J ends were trimmed by 1 base and 2 bases, with 9 bases remaining between them. Germline values: CDR1 LNHDA, CDR2 SQIVND (reference sequence). CDR3 DNA: TGTGCCAGTAGTATAGGAAACAGTGGCAATCAGCCCCAGCATTTT. This codes for CASSIGNSGNQPQHF. The complete variable domain, with remaining parts taken from reference TRBV19 and TRBJ1-5, reads DGGITQSPKYLFRKEGQNVTLSCEQNLNHDAMYWYRQDPGQGLRLIYYSQIVNDFQKGDIAEGYSVSREKKESFPLTVTSAQKNPTAFYLCASSIGNSGNQPQHFGDGTRLSIL.

This clone came up a few times. The chain employs TRBV7-2 and TRBJ1-5; 7 nucleotides line up with TRBD1. CDR3 length: 13 residues. Germline V gives CDR1 SGHTA, CDR2 FQGNSA. Losses at the gene ends were 5 bases for V and 5 bases for J; bases not matched to a gene: 3. In nucleotides, the CDR3 is TGTGCCAGCAGCCCTCAGGGGGATCAGCCCCAGCATTTT. Translation gives CASSPQGDQPQHF.

This clone has more than one count but fewer than ten. DNA of the CDR3: TGTGCCATCCAGGGGCAGAGGAATCAGCCCCAGCATTTT. Translation: CAIQGQRNQPQHF. The V gene is TRBV6-1, the J gene TRBJ1-5; tentative D call: TRBD1 (6 bases). Trimming took 10 bases from V and 4 from J, leaving 14 bases between them. The CDR3 spans 13 residues. Germline V gene lookup returns CDR1 MNHNS and CDR2 SASEGT.

The chain joins TRBV5-1 to TRBJ2-5; D gene unclear. The V end lost 4 bases, the J end lost 3 bases, and 4 bases lay between the germline ends. From germline, CDR1 is SGHRS and CDR2 YFSETQ. The CDR3 spans 11 residues. In DNA, the CDR3 is TGCGCCAGCAGCCAAAAAGAGACCCAGTACTTC. It translates to CASSQKETQYF.

The chain has TRBV28 and TRBJ2-7; 7 bases agree with TRBD2. CDR3 length equals 13 residues. The germline CDR1 and CDR2 sequences are MDHEN and SYDVKM. J lost 7 bases, V lost 6 bases, and 9 bases had no gene match. The CDR3 is CASRPRLAWEQYF. The CDR3 nucleotides read TGTGCCAGCAGACCTAGACTAGCATGGGAGCAGTACTTC. Filled out from reference TRBV28 and TRBJ2-7, the complete variable domain reads DVKVTQSSRYLVKRTGEKVFLECVQDMDHENMFWYRQDPGLGLRLIYFSYDVKMKEKGDIPEGYSVSREKKERFSLILESASTNQTSMYLCASRPRLAWEQYFGPGTRLTVT.

The chain is built from TRBV6-5 and TRBJ1-1, with unresolved D. V gave up 6 bases and J gave up 7 bases, with 9 bases separating them. This CDR3 contains 11 residues. Germline V gene data show CDR1 as MNHEY and CDR2 as SVGAGI. The CDR3 sequence is CASRRIDEAFF. As DNA, the CDR3 is TGTGCCAGCAGGCGAATCGATGAAGCTTTCTTT.

This chain links TRBV5-6 with TRBJ2-3; 7 bases agree with TRBD2. CDR1 and CDR2 from the germline V gene are SGHDT and YYEEEE. There are 15 residues in the CDR3. V was pared by 1 base and J by 2 bases, with 4 bases of the junction left unmatched. The chain's CDR3 is CASSLPSGLTDTQYF. The CDR3, as DNA: TGTGCCAGCAGCTTGCCTAGCGGCCTCACAGATACGCAGTATTTT.

The chain has TRBV30 and TRBJ2-3, with 10 bases matching TRBD2. Losses at the gene ends were 3 bases for V and 1 base for J; bases not matched to a gene: 4. The CDR3 length is 15 residues. Germline V gene data show CDR1 as GTSNPN and CDR2 as SVGIG (reference sequence). The CDR3 coding sequence is TGTGCCTGGAGCCACCTAGCGGGGGGCACAGATACGCAGTATTTT. Amino acids: CAWSHLAGGTDTQYF. The full variable domain, in which reference TRBV30 and TRBJ2-3 provide the parts outside the CDR3, is SQTIHQWPATLVQPVGSPLSLECTVEGTSNPNLYWYRQAAGRGLQLLFYSVGIGQISSEVPQNLSASRPQDRQFILSSKKLLLSDSGFYLCAWSHLAGGTDTQYFGPGTRLTVL.

The chain uses TRBV5-4 and TRBJ2-5; D ambiguous. The CDR3 has 13 amino acids. V lost 0 bases to trimming and J lost 3 bases, with 6 bases between them. Germline CDR1 SGHNT, CDR2 YYREEE (reference sequence). CDR3 amino acids: CASSLELEETQYF. The CDR3, as DNA: TGTGCCAGCAGCTTGGAACTGGAAGAGACCCAGTACTTC.

The gene calls are TRBV28 and TRBJ1-2, with a weak D call TRBD1 (6 bases). Trimming cost V 3 bases and J 1 base, with 15 bases left between them. The CDR3 spans 16 residues. Germline-derived CDR1 and CDR2 are MDHEN and SYDVKM. This CDR3 reads CASSLAGAGYNYGYTF. Here the CDR3 DNA reads TGTGCCAGCAGTTTGGCAGGGGCCGGATATAACTATGGCTACACCTTC.

The V and J genes are TRBV4-2 and TRBJ2-7; TRBD1 matches 9 bases. V shed 4 bases and J 2 bases; nucleotides not matched to a gene: 15. The germline CDR1 and CDR2 sequences are LGHNA and YNFKEQ. This CDR3 contains 18 residues. CDR3 DNA: TGTGCCAGCAGCCTCAGCGGGACAGGGAATTATCAAGCCTACGAGCAGTACTTC. Protein: CASSLSGTGNYQAYEQYF.

This chain uses TRBV19 with TRBJ1-1; 7 bases agree with TRBD1. CDR1 and CDR2 from the germline V gene are LNHDA and SQIVND (reference sequence). The CDR3 has 14 residues. V lost 4 bases, J lost 2 bases, and 4 bases stayed unmatched. The CDR3 here is CASSRGQTNTEAFF. CDR3 in DNA: TGTGCCAGTAGTAGGGGACAGACTAACACTGAAGCTTTCTTT.

This sequence joins TRBV6-6 and TRBJ1-1; D not certain. CDR1 is MNHNY and CDR2 is SVGAGI in the germline V gene (reference sequence). The V and J ends lost 0 bases and 1 base respectively, with 6 bases between them. The length of the CDR3 is 14 residues. Written as DNA, the CDR3 is TGTGCCAGCAGTTACTCGTCCAGGAACACTGAAGCTTTCTTT. It is translated as CASSYSSRNTEAFF.

V usage is TRBV15 and J usage is TRBJ2-1; TRBD2 matches at 8 bases. Per the germline V gene, CDR1 is LNHNV and CDR2 is YYDKDF (reference sequence). The V segment lost 5 bases and the J segment 6 bases; nucleotides outside the gene matches: 18. The CDR3 consists of 18 residues. The CDR3 reads CATSPAGVAGSPGNEQFF. In DNA, the CDR3 is TGTGCCACCAGCCCAGCAGGGGTAGCGGGATCTCCGGGCAATGAGCAGTTCTTC.

This sequence joins TRBV27 and TRBJ2-1; 11 bases map to TRBD2. The germline V gene encodes CDR1 MNHEY and CDR2 SMNVEV (reference sequence). This CDR3 has 18 residues. The V segment lost 5 bases and the J segment 0 bases; nucleotides outside the gene matches: 9. CDR3 in amino acids: CASSTRTSGFSSYNEQFF. CDR3 nucleotides: TGTGCCAGCAGTACCAGGACTAGCGGGTTTAGCTCCTACAATGAGCAGTTCTTC.

This clone appeared a few times. Other DNA variants within this sample encode the same CDR3. The rearrangement links TRBV6-5 to TRBJ1-3; TRBD1 is a possible D gene (6 bases). Germline V gene lookup returns CDR1 MNHEY and CDR2 SVGAGI. The CDR3 is 13 amino acids. Trimming took off 6 bases at V and 1 base at J, with 7 bases between the two ends. The CDR3 loop reads CASSQGSGNTIYF. The CDR3 DNA is TGTGCCAGCAGCCAGGGGTCTGGAAACACCATATATTTT.

V and J are TRBV2 and TRBJ1-6; 8 bases align to TRBD1. V gave up 2 bases and J gave up 7 bases; unmatched junction bases: 4. Germline V lookup: CDR1 SNHLY, CDR2 FYNNEI. The CDR3 has 15 amino acids. The CDR3 DNA is TGTGCCAGCAGTGAAAGACAGGGGAGGAATTCACCCCTCCACTTT. It codes for CASSERQGRNSPLHF.